These 5 T cell receptor beta chains were all obtained from the same sample, sequenced in a study of blood T cell repertoires in COVID-19. The protocol was immunoSEQ multiplex PCR, while the TCRdb copy is restricted to in-frame clones and leaves out a portion. The sample records about 280,000 clones, around 86% being singletons. Sequencing input: peripheral blood. The receptors derive from a woman aged 35 to 49 who had recovered from COVID-19.

The rearrangement links TRBV30 to TRBJ2-1, with D unclear. The CDR3 covers 12 residues. Looked up from germline, CDR1 is GTSNPN and CDR2 is SVGIG (reference sequence). The V end was cut by 3 bases, the J end by 9 bases, with 12 bases between. DNA for the CDR3: TGTGCCTGGAGGAACTCTAGAGGTGAGCAGTTCTTC. This codes for CAWRNSRGEQFF.

The rearrangement links TRBV20-1 to TRBJ2-1; D is perhaps TRBD1 (6 bases). Trimming stripped 5 bases from V and 8 bases from J, with 7 bases between. The CDR3 spans 10 residues. The germline V gene encodes CDR1 DFQATT and CDR2 SNEGSKA (reference sequence). Written as DNA, the CDR3 is TGCAGTGCTGCAGGGGATGAGCAGTTCTTC. Translating it yields CSAAGDEQFF.

The chain has TRBV7-9 and TRBJ2-7; maybe TRBD2 (5 bases). The CDR3 extends over 12 amino acids. Germline CDR1 SEHNR, CDR2 FQNEAQ (reference sequence). V shed 8 bases and J shed 2 bases, with 10 bases lying between them. The CDR3 spells CASEGEPYEQYF. For the CDR3, the DNA is TGTGCCAGCGAGGGAGAGCCCTACGAGCAGTACTTC.

This clone was counted only a few times. The chain joins TRBV3-1 (or the pseudogene TRBV3-2) to TRBJ1-1, with 8 nucleotides matching TRBD1. Germline assignment: CDR1 LGHDT and CDR2 YNNKEL (reference sequence). The junction had 2 bases not matched to a gene; V was cut back by 3 bases and J by 8 bases. The CDR3 is made up of 12 amino acids. The chain's CDR3 is CASSHGDREAFF. CDR3 sequence (DNA): TGTGCCAGCAGCCACGGGGACAGGGAAGCTTTCTTT.

This clone was seen once. This chain uses TRBV10-3 with TRBJ2-7; the match to TRBD2 covers 7 bases. Germline CDR1 ENHRY, CDR2 SYGVKD. The CDR3 runs to 15 residues. V lost 0 bases and J lost 5; bases outside the gene matches: 7. CDR3 loop: CAISESPGGRDEQYF. As DNA, the CDR3 is TGTGCCATCAGTGAGTCGCCGGGGGGTCGCGACGAGCAGTACTTC.